This entry lists 21 T cell receptor beta chains sequenced from one sample in a study of shared clonotypes between healthy human individuals. Generated by immunoSEQ multiplex PCR, the TCRdb table keeps only in-frame clones and is missing some. The sample consists of roughly 530,000 clones, almost 97% of them appearing once. Sequenced sample: naive CD4+ T cells sorted from blood. Specified subset: CD45RA+ positively selected. These receptors originate from a woman aged 30 to 39 in good health.

CDR3 nucleotides: TGTGCCAGCAGTGGAGGACTAGCGGCCAACATTCAGTACTTC. Amino acids: CASSGGLAANIQYF. The chain joins TRBV2 to TRBJ2-4; TRBD2 matches 10 bases. The CDR3 length is 14 residues. J gave up 7 bases and V 4 bases, and 4 bases lay outside the gene matches. Germline assignment: CDR1 SNHLY and CDR2 FYNNEI.

This clone was observed once. The chain is built from TRBV27 and TRBJ2-7; 15 bases line up with TRBD2. Germline V gene sequence: CDR1 MNHEY, CDR2 SMNVEV (reference sequence). CDR3 length: 18 amino acids. V shed 5 bases and J 0 bases; nucleotides not matched to a gene: 8. Here the CDR3 DNA reads TGTGCCAGCAGTCCGAGGACTAGCGGGAGGGTCAGCTCCTACGAGCAGTACTTC. This gives the protein CASSPRTSGRVSSYEQYF.

The J gene is TRBJ2-3, the V gene TRBV28, with 7 bases aligning to TRBD2. Germline assignment: CDR1 MDHEN and CDR2 SYDVKM. The CDR3 runs 13 residues. V was clipped by 1 base and J by 9 bases; unmatched bases: 4. Here the CDR3 DNA reads TGTGCCAGCAGTTTATTCGCGGGAGTAACGCAGTATTTT. It specifies CASSLFAGVTQYF. Complete variable domain (other parts from reference TRBV28 and TRBJ2-3): DVKVTQSSRYLVKRTGEKVFLECVQDMDHENMFWYRQDPGLGLRLIYFSYDVKMKEKGDIPEGYSVSREKKERFSLILESASTNQTSMYLCASSLFAGVTQYFGPGTRLTVL.

Remarks on this clone: The sample has other DNA sequences that encode this CDR3 too. The chain joins TRBV27 to TRBJ2-7; tentatively, D is TRBD2 (5 bases). Germline CDR1 MNHEY, CDR2 SMNVEV (reference sequence). The CDR3 runs to 14 residues. V lost 5 bases, J lost 2 bases, and 13 bases lay in between. The CDR3 reads CASSLRGLPYEQYF. The CDR3, as DNA: TGTGCCAGCAGTCTGCGCGGGCTACCCTACGAGCAGTACTTC.

The V call is TRBV6-5, the J call TRBJ2-3; weak D call: TRBD2 (5 bases). Germline values: CDR1 MNHEY, CDR2 SVGAGI. The CDR3 loop spans 14 amino acids. The V and J ends lost 5 bases and 0 bases respectively, with 9 bases between them. The CDR3 coding sequence is TGTGCCAGCAGTCGCGGGTATAGCACAGATACGCAGTATTTT. This encodes CASSRGYSTDTQYF.

This chain connects TRBV7-9 to TRBJ1-1; D may be TRBD1 (6 bases). This CDR3 is built from 14 residues. Per the germline V gene, CDR1 is SEHNR and CDR2 is FQNEAQ (reference sequence). Trimming cost V 2 bases and J 1 base, with 8 bases left between them. This CDR3 is CASSLLQGNTEAFF. The CDR3 region has the DNA TGTGCCAGCAGCTTATTACAGGGGAACACTGAAGCTTTCTTT.

Written as DNA, the CDR3 is TGTGCCAGCAGTAGGACGGGAAACATCAACTATGGCTACACCTTC. Amino acids: CASSRTGNINYGYTF. This rearrangement joins TRBV27 to TRBJ1-2; no clear D gene. The V and J ends lost 5 bases and 2 bases respectively, with 15 bases between them. This CDR3 is 15 amino acids long. The V gene's germline CDR1 is MNHEY and CDR2 SMNVEV (reference sequence).

This sequence joins TRBV28 and TRBJ2-5; a weak D match, TRBD2 (9 bases). V gave up 5 bases and J gave up 3 bases, with 28 bases separating them. The CDR3 contains 19 residues. The germline gives CDR1 MDHEN, CDR2 SYDVKM. CDR3 sequence (DNA): TGTGCCAGCAGTCCGACAGGGGCCTTAGCGGGAGAGGGAAAAGAGACCCAGTACTTC. Protein: CASSPTGALAGEGKETQYF.

This sequence joins TRBV6-1 and TRBJ2-3; D remains unclear. CDR3 length: 13 amino acids. V lost 11 bases to trimming and J lost 0 bases, with 12 bases between them. Germline V gene data show CDR1 as MNHNS and CDR2 as SASEGT. This CDR3 is CAVRTVSTDTQYF. The CDR3 DNA sequence: TGTGCCGTACGGACGGTTAGCACAGATACGCAGTATTTT.

CDR3 sequence (DNA): TGTGCCAGCAGTTTGCGGGGCCAGGCCGAGCAGTACTTC. It translates to CASSLRGQAEQYF. The rearrangement links TRBV6-5 to TRBJ2-7; TRBD2 is a possible D gene (6 bases). The CDR3 totals 13 residues. Trimming pared 4 bases from V and 6 bases from J, leaving 13 bases between. Germline loops: CDR1 MNHEY, CDR2 SVGAGI.

The chain has TRBV28 and TRBJ2-1, with 10 bases identical to TRBD2. V dropped 3 bases and J dropped 7; count of bases not matched to a gene: 9. CDR3 length: 16 amino acids. CDR1 MDHEN and CDR2 SYDVKM come from the germline V gene. CDR3 sequence reads: CASSFFGLAVLNEQFF. The CDR3 coding sequence is TGTGCCAGCAGTTTTTTTGGACTAGCGGTTTTAAATGAGCAGTTCTTC.

The rearrangement links TRBV19 to TRBJ2-4; D is unclear. Germline-derived CDR1 and CDR2 are LNHDA and SQIVND (reference sequence). CDR3 length: 13 amino acids. The V and J ends lost 5 bases and 8 bases respectively, with 13 bases between them. The DNA for the CDR3 is TGTGCCAGTAGTCCAACCGATCGGGACATTCAGTACTTC. Residues: CASSPTDRDIQYF.

This clone was found once. The rearrangement links TRBV7-9 to TRBJ2-2; TRBD2 matches 9 bases. V dropped 5 bases and J dropped 6; count of bases not matched to a gene: 10. The CDR3 extends over 16 amino acids. Germline CDR1 SEHNR, CDR2 FQNEAQ (reference sequence). The CDR3 is CASSQVSGSLPGELFF. DNA for the CDR3: TGTGCCAGCAGCCAGGTTAGCGGGAGCCTCCCCGGGGAGCTGTTTTTT.

V gene TRBV5-1 combines with J gene TRBJ1-1; 7 bases map to TRBD1. This CDR3 has 16 amino acids. Germline CDR1 is SGHRS and CDR2 is YFSETQ. Losses at the gene ends were 3 bases for V and 3 bases for J; bases not matched to a gene: 11. CDR3 DNA sequence: TGCGCCAGCAGCTACGGACAGGTGCCCTCGGACACTGAAGCTTTCTTT. Its translation: CASSYGQVPSDTEAFF.

The chain carries TRBV28 and TRBJ1-2, with D unresolved. Germline-derived CDR1 and CDR2 are MDHEN and SYDVKM. The CDR3 totals 14 residues. Trimming took 5 bases from V and 4 from J, leaving 14 bases between them. CDR3 amino acids: CASSPPVGAYGYTF. The CDR3, as DNA: TGTGCCAGCAGTCCCCCGGTGGGTGCCTATGGCTACACCTTC.

The J gene is TRBJ2-7, the V gene TRBV6-4; 9 bases map to TRBD1. V lost 7 bases and J lost 0; bases outside the gene matches: 4. This CDR3 is 14 amino acids long. CDR1 MRHNA and CDR2 SNTAGT come from the germline V gene. Here the CDR3 DNA reads TGTGCCAGCACCGGGACAGGGACCTCCTACGAGCAGTACTTC. It specifies CASTGTGTSYEQYF.

A remark on this clone: One junction end does not reproduce the germline sequence, and a read error may be involved. The chain recombines TRBV4-1 with TRBJ2-2, with a weak D call TRBD2 (5 bases). This CDR3 region has 14 residues. CDR1 and CDR2 from the germline V gene are MGHRA and YSYEKL. The CDR3, as DNA: TGCGCCAGCAGCTTAGCCCACTGGAACCGGGGAGCTGTTTTT. This translates into CASSLAHWNRGAVF.

This clone has only one observation. The chain couples TRBV7-2 to TRBJ2-3; TRBD2 is a possible D gene (6 bases). Trimming removed 1 base from V and 7 bases from J, with 18 bases in between. Germline-derived CDR1 and CDR2 are SGHTA and FQGNSA. The CDR3 sequence is 16 residues long. CDR3 bases: TGTGCCAGCAGCTTAGGTGTCGGGAGTAGCGCATATACGCAGTATTTT. Translated, it gives CASSLGVGSSAYTQYF.

Here the CDR3 reads CASSPPTVANEKLFF. DNA for the CDR3: TGTGCCAGCTCACCACCGACGGTTGCTAATGAAAAACTGTTTTTT. J is TRBJ1-4 and V is TRBV18, with D uncertain. Germline V gene lookup returns CDR1 KGHSH and CDR2 LQKENI. V dropped 0 bases and J dropped 3 bases, with 8 bases sitting between them. The CDR3 runs to 15 residues.

V is TRBV19 and J is TRBJ2-5; D perhaps matches TRBD1 (5 bases). Trimming shortened V by 7 bases and J by 1 base, and 19 bases separated the two germline ends. CDR1 and CDR2 from the germline V gene are LNHDA and SQIVND (reference sequence). The CDR3 length is 16 residues. The CDR3 protein is CASNGAQAGPQETQYF. CDR3 in DNA: TGTGCCAGTAATGGGGCACAGGCAGGCCCCCAAGAGACCCAGTACTTC.

A word on this clone: This specimen includes other DNA sequences encoding the same CDR3. The J gene is TRBJ2-5, the V gene TRBV5-1; 7 positions agree with TRBD1. There are 15 residues in the CDR3. The trim removed 0 bases at V and 1 base at J, leaving 3 bases unmatched. Germline V gene data show CDR1 as SGHRS and CDR2 as YFSETQ. The CDR3 nucleotides read TGCGCCAGCAGCTTGGCGGACAGGCGCCAAGAGACCCAGTACTTC. Its translation: CASSLADRRQETQYF.